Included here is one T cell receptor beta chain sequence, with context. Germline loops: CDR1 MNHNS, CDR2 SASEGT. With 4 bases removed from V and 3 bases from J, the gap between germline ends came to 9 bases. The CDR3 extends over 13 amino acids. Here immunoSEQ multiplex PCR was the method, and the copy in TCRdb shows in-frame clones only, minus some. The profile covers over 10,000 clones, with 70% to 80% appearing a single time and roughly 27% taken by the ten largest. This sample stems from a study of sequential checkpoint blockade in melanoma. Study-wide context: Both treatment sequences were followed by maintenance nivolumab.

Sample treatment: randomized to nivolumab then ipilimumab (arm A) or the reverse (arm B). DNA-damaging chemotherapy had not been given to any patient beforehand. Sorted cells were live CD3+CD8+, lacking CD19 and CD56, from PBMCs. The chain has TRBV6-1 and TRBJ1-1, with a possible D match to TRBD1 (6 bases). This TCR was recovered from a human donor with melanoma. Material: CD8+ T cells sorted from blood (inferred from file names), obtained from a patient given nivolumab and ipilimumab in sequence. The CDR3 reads CASSGGGYTEAFF. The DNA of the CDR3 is TGTGCCAGCAGTGGAGGGGGTTACACTGAAGCTTTCTTT.